This TCR beta chain was recovered during a study of blood T cell repertoires in COVID-19. The V gene end was trimmed by 0 bases and the J gene end by 3 bases; junction bases not matched to a gene: 9. CDR3 size: 17 residues. CDR1 and CDR2 (germline): PRHDT, FYEKMQ (reference sequence). TCRdb's copy holds only in-frame clones and misses some; the assay was immunoSEQ multiplex PCR. The data show just over 95,000 clones, with approximately 87% seen just once and about 16% held by the top ten. The chain uses TRBV13 and TRBJ1-2; TRBD1 matches 8 bases. The source material was peripheral blood. The TCR originated in a human donor in a cohort sampled during active COVID-19. This chain's CDR3 is CASSLGSGGFDDYGYTF. CDR3 sequence (DNA): TGTGCCAGCAGCTTAGGGTCAGGGGGCTTTGACGACTATGGCTACACCTTC. The full variable domain, rest sourced from reference TRBV13 and TRBJ1-2, is AAGVIQSPRHLIKEKRETATLKCYPIPRHDTVYWYQQGPGQDPQFLISFYEKMQSDKGSIPDRFSAQQFSDYHSELNMSSLELGDSALYFCASSLGSGGFDDYGYTFGSGTRLTVV.